This T cell receptor beta chain was documented in a study of blood T cell repertoires in COVID-19. Study-level information: There were acute and convalescent COVID-19 samples, and they came from the United States, Italy and Spain. From T cells, B-cell-depleted T cells, or PBMCs came the material, which was cDNA or gDNA.

TCRdb's table, derived via immunoSEQ multiplex PCR, lists solely in-frame clones and lacks some. This table holds about 220,000 clones, just over 85% found once. The CDR3 runs to 15 residues. Germline lookup yields CDR1 SGHRS and CDR2 YFSETQ. The V gene lost 0 bases and the J gene lost 4 bases, with 14 bases spanning the gap. The rearrangement uses TRBV5-1 and TRBJ2-7; D may be TRBD1 (7 bases). The receptor's source is a woman between 45 and 60 years old with acute COVID-19. What was sequenced was PBMCs or T cells enriched from blood (not recorded which). As DNA, the CDR3 is TGCGCCAGCAGCTTGGTTCCACAGGGGAGGTACGAGCAGTACTTC. This translates into CASSLVPQGRYEQYF.